This T cell receptor beta chain was identified in a study of identifying expanded T cells in peripheral blood. CDR3 length: 13 residues. Trimming left V 6 bases short and J 1 base short, with 10 bases between. The germline V gene encodes CDR1 KGHSH and CDR2 LQKENI. Whole-study results and caveats: Over approximately two and four weeks, about 15 and 18 clones changed, versus 1.2 between replicates. Approximately two-week clone count variance significantly increased as total template count grew.

The protocol was immunoSEQ multiplex PCR, while the TCRdb copy is restricted to in-frame clones and leaves out a portion. The table includes about 78,000 clones, approximately 84% detected once. This clone was seen a few times. The target antigen is unknown. Collection occurred without any documented infections or immune events in donors. The clonotype was recovered from a person between 18 and 69 years old in good health. The J gene is TRBJ2-7, the V gene TRBV18; unclear D gene. Input material: blood. CDR3 nucleotide sequence: TGTGCCAGCTCTTACGGAACTTCCTACGAGCAGTACTTC. Amino acids: CASSYGTSYEQYF.